These 21 T cell receptor beta chains originate from one sample sequenced in a study of control samples from healthy donors and cancer patients. TCRdb keeps only in-frame clones here, not all; method: immunoSEQ multiplex PCR. The data contain approximately 150,000 clones, 91% of them singletons. The material sequenced was blood. These receptors were obtained from a man aged 18 to 35 in good health.

V gene TRBV7-6 combines with J gene TRBJ2-5, with D tentatively TRBD1 (8 bases). Trimming cost V 4 bases and J 4 bases, with 16 bases left between them. CDR1 is SGHVS, CDR2 FNYEAQ, per germline. The CDR3 runs 15 residues. The CDR3 sequence: CASSYTGGDVETQYF. Written as DNA, the CDR3 is TGTGCCAGCAGCTATACAGGGGGGGACGTAGAGACCCAGTACTTC.

The chain combines TRBV11-2 with TRBJ2-3; 10 bases match TRBD2. Trimming cost V 5 bases and J 3 bases; bases outside gene matches: 8. This CDR3 region has 16 residues. The germline V gene has CDR1 SGHAT and CDR2 FQNNGV. In DNA, the CDR3 is TGTGCCAGCAGCCCTCTAGCGGGGGCGGTGACAGATACGCAGTATTTT. It encodes CASSPLAGAVTDTQYF.

The chain uses TRBV6-2 or TRBV6-3 and TRBJ2-1; D tentatively fits TRBD1 or TRBD2 (6 bases each). Germline loops: CDR1 MNHEY, CDR2 SVGEGT. V was clipped by 2 bases and J by 2 bases, with 13 bases between them. This CDR3 comprises 16 residues. CDR3 protein: CASSYHGGRTYNEQFF. Here the CDR3 DNA reads TGTGCCAGCAGTTACCATGGGGGGCGTACCTACAATGAGCAGTTCTTC.

As concerns this clone: Additional DNA sequences in this sample encode the identical CDR3. This CDR3 reads CASRSSTDTQYF. In nucleotides, the CDR3 is TGTGCCAGCAGGTCTAGCACAGATACGCAGTATTTT. This chain links TRBV6-5 with TRBJ2-3; D not resolved. The CDR3 is made up of 12 amino acids. V lost 6 bases to trimming and J lost 0 bases, with 4 bases between them. Germline V lookup: CDR1 MNHEY, CDR2 SVGAGI.

The rearrangement links TRBV19 to TRBJ1-5, with D perhaps TRBD1 (5 bases). This CDR3 is built from 13 residues. Trimming shortened V by 3 bases and J by 6 bases, and 9 bases separated the two germline ends. Per the germline V gene, CDR1 is LNHDA and CDR2 is SQIVND (reference sequence). CDR3 region: CASSMAGTQPQHF. The CDR3 DNA is TGTGCCAGTAGTATGGCAGGGACTCAGCCCCAGCATTTT.

The V and J genes are TRBV7-9 and TRBJ2-7; D may be TRBD1 (6 bases). The V end lost 5 bases, the J end lost 2 bases, and 19 bases lay between the germline ends. Germline V gene sequence: CDR1 SEHNR, CDR2 FQNEAQ (reference sequence). The CDR3 runs to 16 residues. CDR3 sequence reads: CASSMGRARGTYEQYF. The CDR3 nucleotides are TGTGCCAGCAGCATGGGCCGCGCCAGGGGAACCTACGAGCAGTACTTC.

This rearrangement joins TRBV6-5 to TRBJ2-5, with TRBD1 identical over 7 bases. The V and J ends lost 6 bases and 4 bases, in that order; junction bases with no gene match: 11. CDR1 MNHEY and CDR2 SVGAGI come from the germline V gene. The CDR3 contains 15 residues. In DNA, the CDR3 is TGTGCCAGCAGGGGGGACAGTACGGTAAGAGAGACCCAGTACTTC. This sequence encodes CASRGDSTVRETQYF.

The chain links TRBV28 to TRBJ1-5, with 7 bases that match TRBD1. The CDR3 spans 16 residues. V lost 5 bases to trimming and J lost 1 base; unmatched junction nucleotides: 8. Germline CDR1 reads MDHEN; CDR2 reads SYDVKM. The CDR3 protein is CASSDPQGVSNQPQHF. The CDR3 DNA is TGTGCCAGCAGTGACCCCCAGGGGGTGAGCAATCAGCCCCAGCATTTT.

This chain joins TRBV18 and TRBJ2-2; the D is unclear. CDR3 length: 14 residues. V was shortened by 3 bases and J by 2 bases, with 7 bases between the two germline ends. CDR1 KGHSH and CDR2 LQKENI come from the germline V gene. The CDR3 coding sequence is TGTGCCAGCTCACCTTCCGGAAACACCGGGGAGCTGTTTTTT. Translated, it gives CASSPSGNTGELFF.

The rearrangement joins TRBV19 to TRBJ1-5; maybe TRBD1 (5 bases). CDR3 length: 12 residues. V dropped 1 base and J dropped 9 bases, with 7 bases sitting between them. Germline V gives CDR1 LNHDA, CDR2 SQIVND (reference sequence). The CDR3 spells CASSIGGGPQHF. CDR3 in DNA: TGTGCCAGTAGTATAGGGGGGGGGCCCCAGCATTTT. Drawing the rest from reference TRBV19 and TRBJ1-5, the complete variable domain is DGGITQSPKYLFRKEGQNVTLSCEQNLNHDAMYWYRQDPGQGLRLIYYSQIVNDFQKGDIAEGYSVSREKKESFPLTVTSAQKNPTAFYLCASSIGGGPQHFGDGTRLSIL.

The V gene is TRBV5-5, the J gene TRBJ1-5; D gene uncertain. The V gene's germline CDR1 is SGHKS and CDR2 YYEKEE (reference sequence). The CDR3 extends over 14 amino acids. V lost 5 bases to trimming and J lost 1 base, with 10 bases between them. CDR3 sequence: CASSPGPSNQPQHF. Here the CDR3 DNA reads TGTGCCAGCAGTCCCGGGCCCAGCAATCAGCCCCAGCATTTT.

The chain uses TRBV6-5 and TRBJ2-5; a possible D gene is TRBD2 (5 bases). CDR1 MNHEY and CDR2 SVGAGI come from the germline V gene. The CDR3 length is 14 residues. The V end was cut by 2 bases, the J end by 3 bases, with 10 bases between. Written as DNA, the CDR3 is TGTGCCAGCAGTTACGGGCCCGGGAAAGAGACCCAGTACTTC. Translating gives CASSYGPGKETQYF.

The chain recombines TRBV28 with TRBJ2-5; 8 bases agree with TRBD1. Trimming cost V 6 bases and J 3 bases; bases outside gene matches: 3. Germline V lookup: CDR1 MDHEN, CDR2 SYDVKM. The length of the CDR3 is 13 residues. Written as DNA, the CDR3 is TGTGCCAGCAGGGACAGGGAAGAAGAGACCCAGTACTTC. This codes for CASRDREEETQYF. Together with reference TRBV28 and TRBJ2-5, the CDR3 gives the full variable domain: DVKVTQSSRYLVKRTGEKVFLECVQDMDHENMFWYRQDPGLGLRLIYFSYDVKMKEKGDIPEGYSVSREKKERFSLILESASTNQTSMYLCASRDREEETQYFGPGTRLLVL.

CDR3 residues: CASSSTGHQYEQYF. In DNA form, the CDR3 reads TGTGCCAGCAGTTCAACGGGACATCAATACGAGCAGTACTTC. The gene calls are TRBV6-6 and TRBJ2-7, with a possible D match to TRBD1 (6 bases). V was cut by 4 bases and J by 4 bases, with 14 bases left in between. CDR1 and CDR2 (germline): MNHNY, SVGAGI (reference sequence). This CDR3 is built from 14 residues.

CDR3 coding DNA: TGTGCCAGCAGCCCCCCGGGGGGAGGGAATGAGCAGTTCTTC. As protein: CASSPPGGGNEQFF. The chain recombines TRBV9 with TRBJ2-1, with 7 positions matching TRBD2. The CDR3 totals 14 residues. Trimming removed 4 bases from V and 7 bases from J; junction bases left unmatched: 8. Germline lookup yields CDR1 SGDLS and CDR2 YYNGEE.

This clone was seen a single time. V usage is TRBV4-1 and J usage is TRBJ1-5; D unclear. Germline CDR1 reads MGHRA; CDR2 reads YSYEKL. V was trimmed by 0 bases and J by 9 bases, leaving 9 bases between them. This CDR3 region has 13 residues. The CDR3 protein is CASSQDVARPQHF. The CDR3 nucleotides are TGCGCCAGCAGCCAAGACGTGGCTCGGCCCCAGCATTTT.

The V and J genes are TRBV4-1 and TRBJ2-7; weak D call: TRBD1 (5 bases). V was shortened by 0 bases and J by 2 bases, with 8 bases between the two germline ends. Germline lookup yields CDR1 MGHRA and CDR2 YSYEKL. This CDR3 is built from 14 residues. CDR3 nucleotide sequence: TGCGCCAGCAGCCAAGATTGGGGCCCCTACGAGCAGTACTTC. Protein sequence: CASSQDWGPYEQYF.

The chain couples TRBV7-9 to TRBJ2-5; 10 bases line up with TRBD2. V dropped 2 bases and J dropped 1; count of bases not matched to a gene: 10. CDR3 length: 18 amino acids. Per germline, CDR1 SEHNR and CDR2 FQNEAQ (reference sequence). For the CDR3, the DNA is TGTGCCAGCAGCTTACGGGCTAGCGGGGGCCCCGCCCAAGAGACCCAGTACTTC. It translates to CASSLRASGGPAQETQYF.

The chain couples TRBV7-2 to TRBJ2-3; D is unresolved. Trimming cost V 4 bases and J 0 bases, with 5 bases left between them. CDR1 SGHTA and CDR2 FQGNSA come from the germline V gene. The CDR3 has 13 amino acids. The CDR3 here is CASSSLSTDTQYF. The CDR3 region has the DNA TGTGCCAGCAGCTCCCTTAGCACAGATACGCAGTATTTT.

J is TRBJ1-2 and V is TRBV2; weak D call: TRBD1 (5 bases). CDR1 and CDR2 (germline): SNHLY, FYNNEI. The V end lost 2 bases, the J end lost 6 bases, and 10 bases lay between the germline ends. CDR3 length: 13 residues. The CDR3 nucleotides are TGTGCCAGCAGTGAACAGGGTAGTGATGGCTACACCTTC. Translating it yields CASSEQGSDGYTF.

The CDR3 DNA reads TGTGCCAGCAGCTTAGGACAAAACTATGGCTACACCTTC. Protein sequence: CASSLGQNYGYTF. The chain has TRBV7-8 and TRBJ1-2, with D uncertain. V shed 1 base and J shed 2 bases, with 5 bases lying between them. There are 13 residues in the CDR3. Germline V gene data show CDR1 as SGHVS and CDR2 as FQNEAQ.